The 13 T cell receptor beta chains below were found in one sample sequenced in a study of radiation and T cells in renal cell carcinoma. Some clones are missing from TCRdb's copy, which holds only in-frame ones; the method was immunoSEQ multiplex PCR. The sample lists roughly 120,000 clones; more than 80% were seen once. This sample's time point: blood 2 weeks post-SBRT. Treatment: 15 Gy SBRT to primary tumor, nephrectomy 4 weeks later. The sample here was blood, taken from a patient whose treatment included radiotherapy and nephrectomy. The receptors come from a woman aged 55-69 years with renal cell carcinoma.

In its sample, this clone was seen once. The genes are TRBV28 and TRBJ1-3; no reliable D call. Germline V gene sequence: CDR1 MDHEN, CDR2 SYDVKM. CDR3 length equals 13 residues. The V end lost 3 bases, the J end lost 4 bases, and 7 bases lay between the germline ends. The CDR3 DNA sequence: TGTGCCAGCAGTTTGAACGGCGGAAACACCATATATTTT. Protein sequence: CASSLNGGNTIYF.

This clone showed up just a few times. The DNA for the CDR3 is TGTGCCAGTACCCTGCGGTCGGGAAGCAATCTAGCTTTCTTT. Its protein product is CASTLRSGSNLAFF. This sequence joins TRBV19 and TRBJ1-1, with D unresolved. Germline loops: CDR1 LNHDA, CDR2 SQIVND (reference sequence). The V end lost 7 bases, the J end lost 10 bases, and 22 bases lay between the germline ends. The CDR3 length is 14 residues.

The J gene is TRBJ2-3, the V gene TRBV11-3; D is ambiguous. V was cut by 1 base and J by 3 bases, with 11 bases left in between. This CDR3 is 15 amino acids long. Germline CDR1 and CDR2: SGHNT and YENEEA. The CDR3, as DNA: TGTGCCAGCAGCTTAGGGGGATTTACGACAGATACGCAGTATTTT. This sequence encodes CASSLGGFTTDTQYF.

The V gene is TRBV7-2, the J gene TRBJ2-3; TRBD2 aligns across 9 bases. The trim removed 2 bases at V and 6 bases at J, leaving 3 bases unmatched. Germline loops: CDR1 SGHTA, CDR2 FQGNSA. This CDR3 contains 14 residues. CDR3 region: CASSLIAGADTQYF. The CDR3 DNA reads TGTGCCAGCAGCTTAATAGCGGGGGCTGATACGCAGTATTTT. Drawing the rest from reference TRBV7-2 and TRBJ2-3, the complete variable domain is GAGVSQSPSNKVTEKGKDVELRCDPISGHTALYWYRQSLGQGLEFLIYFQGNSAPDKSGLPSDRFSAERTGGSVSTLTIQRTQQEDSAVYLCASSLIAGADTQYFGPGTRLTVL.

The rearrangement links TRBV7-9 to TRBJ1-4; no clear D gene. Per the germline V gene, CDR1 is SEHNR and CDR2 is FQNEAQ (reference sequence). The germline V and J ends were trimmed by 3 bases and 8 bases, with 10 bases remaining between them. The CDR3 spans 13 residues. The CDR3 spells CASSLPGEEKLFF. The CDR3 bases are TGTGCCAGCAGCTTGCCGGGAGAAGAAAAACTGTTTTTT.

V usage is TRBV5-1 and J usage is TRBJ2-6, with a weak D call TRBD1 (5 bases). The CDR3 covers 14 residues. The germline V gene has CDR1 SGHRS and CDR2 YFSETQ. V was cut by 4 bases and J by 4 bases, with 9 bases left in between. The CDR3 sequence: CASSQGTGANVLTF. CDR3 nucleotide sequence: TGCGCCAGCAGCCAGGGAACCGGGGCCAACGTCCTGACTTTC.

DNA for the CDR3: TGTGCCAGCAGCACAGGGGGATACAATGAGCAGTTCTTC. Translated: CASSTGGYNEQFF. This chain joins TRBV7-2 and TRBJ2-1, with 8 bases matching TRBD1. This CDR3 contains 13 residues. Germline V gene data show CDR1 as SGHTA and CDR2 as FQGNSA. Trimming removed 5 bases from V and 4 bases from J; junction bases left unmatched: 1.

This clone was counted a single time. CDR3 bases: TGTGCCAGCAAAACAGGGGGCTTGGTAGAGACCCAGTACTTC. Translated: CASKTGGLVETQYF. The chain has TRBV6-1 and TRBJ2-5, with 9 bases that match TRBD1. V was pared by 7 bases and J by 4 bases, with 7 bases of the junction left unmatched. Per the germline V gene, CDR1 is MNHNS and CDR2 is SASEGT. The CDR3 runs to 14 residues.

The chain is built from TRBV10-3 and TRBJ1-5; TRBD1 is a possible D gene (6 bases). The CDR3 totals 14 residues. V was trimmed by 4 bases and J by 7 bases, leaving 14 bases between them. Per germline, CDR1 ENHRY and CDR2 SYGVKD. DNA of the CDR3: TGTGCCATCAGTGTAGCACAGGGTTTACAGCCCCAGCATTTT. This sequence encodes CAISVAQGLQPQHF.

The chain couples TRBV10-3 to TRBJ1-1; no clear D gene. Germline loops: CDR1 ENHRY, CDR2 SYGVKD. Trimming took off 3 bases at V and 2 bases at J, with 10 bases between the two ends. The CDR3 is 14 residues long. The CDR3 loop is CAISDNTGNTEAFF. The CDR3 coding sequence is TGTGCCATCAGTGATAACACGGGTAACACTGAAGCTTTCTTT.

This clone was recorded at least ten times. V is TRBV4-1 and J is TRBJ1-5; D remains ambiguous. Per germline, CDR1 MGHRA and CDR2 YSYEKL. The CDR3 spans 14 residues. Trimming left V 5 bases short and J 7 bases short, with 15 bases between. As DNA, the CDR3 is TGCGCCAGCAGCGAAGGTAGAACTGGGCAGCCCCAGCATTTT. Protein sequence: CASSEGRTGQPQHF.

This clone is a singleton in its sample. The DNA for the CDR3 is TGCGCCAGCAGCTTGGAAGGGGTGGAAGGCACTGAAGCTTTCTTT. It is translated as CASSLEGVEGTEAFF. The rearrangement links TRBV5-1 to TRBJ1-1, with D perhaps TRBD1 (5 bases). This CDR3 is built from 15 residues. Germline V gene data show CDR1 as SGHRS and CDR2 as YFSETQ. The V and J ends lost 0 bases and 4 bases respectively, with 13 bases between them.

The gene calls are TRBV15 and TRBJ2-7; TRBD1 matches at 10 bases. The ends lost 8 bases at V and 4 bases at J; junction bases unmatched: 2. Germline V gene data show CDR1 as LNHNV and CDR2 as YYDKDF (reference sequence). The CDR3 loop spans 12 amino acids. The CDR3, as DNA: TGTGCCACCTGGGACAGGGGTTACGAGCAGTACTTC. Its translation: CATWDRGYEQYF. The whole variable domain, filled in from reference TRBV15 and TRBJ2-7, reads DAMVIQNPRYQVTQFGKPVTLSCSQTLNHNVMYWYQQKSSQAPKLLFHYYDKDFNNEADTPDNFQSRRPNTSFCFLDIRSPGLGDTAMYLCATWDRGYEQYFGPGTRLTVT.